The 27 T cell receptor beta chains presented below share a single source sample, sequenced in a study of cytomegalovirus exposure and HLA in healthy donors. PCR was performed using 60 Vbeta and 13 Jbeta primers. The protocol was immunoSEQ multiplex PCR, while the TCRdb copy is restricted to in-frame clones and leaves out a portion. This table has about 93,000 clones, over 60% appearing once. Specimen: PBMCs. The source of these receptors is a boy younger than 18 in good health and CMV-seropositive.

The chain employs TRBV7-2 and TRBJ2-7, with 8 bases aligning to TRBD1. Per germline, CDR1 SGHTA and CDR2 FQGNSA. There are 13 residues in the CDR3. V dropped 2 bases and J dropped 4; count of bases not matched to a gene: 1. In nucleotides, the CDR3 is TGTGCCAGCAGCTTACGGACAGGGTACGAGCAGTACTTC. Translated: CASSLRTGYEQYF.

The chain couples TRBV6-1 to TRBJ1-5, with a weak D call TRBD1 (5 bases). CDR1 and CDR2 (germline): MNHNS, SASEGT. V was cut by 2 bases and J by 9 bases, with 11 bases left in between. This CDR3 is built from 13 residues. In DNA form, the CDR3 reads TGTGCCAGCAGTGAATTGTCCGGGGGGCCCCAGCATTTT. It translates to CASSELSGGPQHF.

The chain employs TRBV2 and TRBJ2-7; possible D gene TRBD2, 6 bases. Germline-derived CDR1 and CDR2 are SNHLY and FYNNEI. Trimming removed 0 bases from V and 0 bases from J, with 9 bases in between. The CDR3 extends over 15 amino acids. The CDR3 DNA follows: TGTGCCAGCAGTGAAGCGTTCGGGAGCTCCTACGAGCAGTACTTC. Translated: CASSEAFGSSYEQYF.

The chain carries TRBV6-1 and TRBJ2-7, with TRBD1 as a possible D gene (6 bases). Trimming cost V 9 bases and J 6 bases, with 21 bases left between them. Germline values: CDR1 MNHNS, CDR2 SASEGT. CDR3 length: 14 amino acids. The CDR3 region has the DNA TGTGCCAGTGGTTCGAGGACAGAGACTTTCGAGCAGTACTTC. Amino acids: CASGSRTETFEQYF.

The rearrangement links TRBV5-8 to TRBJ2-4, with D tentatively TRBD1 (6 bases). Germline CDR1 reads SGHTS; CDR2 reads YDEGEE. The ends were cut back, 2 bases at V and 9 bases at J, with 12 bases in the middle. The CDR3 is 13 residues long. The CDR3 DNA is TGTGCCAGCAGCTTCGGACAGCCGGGCATTCAGTACTTC. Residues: CASSFGQPGIQYF.

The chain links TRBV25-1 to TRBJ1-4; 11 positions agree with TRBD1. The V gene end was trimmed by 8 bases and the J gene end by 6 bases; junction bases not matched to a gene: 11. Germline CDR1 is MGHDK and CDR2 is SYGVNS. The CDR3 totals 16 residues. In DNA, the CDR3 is TGTGCCAGCTTACCCAAGCCGGGACAGGGGGATGAAAAACTGTTTTTT. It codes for CASLPKPGQGDEKLFF.

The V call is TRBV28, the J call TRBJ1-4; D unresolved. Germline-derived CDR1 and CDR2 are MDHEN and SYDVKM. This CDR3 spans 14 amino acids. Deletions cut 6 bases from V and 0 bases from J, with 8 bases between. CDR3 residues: CASRYGATNEKLFF. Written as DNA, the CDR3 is TGTGCCAGCAGGTACGGTGCAACTAATGAAAAACTGTTTTTT. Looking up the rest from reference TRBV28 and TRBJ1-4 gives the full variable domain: DVKVTQSSRYLVKRTGEKVFLECVQDMDHENMFWYRQDPGLGLRLIYFSYDVKMKEKGDIPEGYSVSREKKERFSLILESASTNQTSMYLCASRYGATNEKLFFGSGTQLSVL.

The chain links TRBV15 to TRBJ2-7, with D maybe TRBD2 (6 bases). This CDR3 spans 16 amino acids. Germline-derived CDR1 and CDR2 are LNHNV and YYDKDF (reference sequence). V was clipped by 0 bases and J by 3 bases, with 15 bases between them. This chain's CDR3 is CATSRDMSGLNYEQYF. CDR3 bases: TGTGCCACCAGCAGAGATATGTCGGGACTGAACTACGAGCAGTACTTC.

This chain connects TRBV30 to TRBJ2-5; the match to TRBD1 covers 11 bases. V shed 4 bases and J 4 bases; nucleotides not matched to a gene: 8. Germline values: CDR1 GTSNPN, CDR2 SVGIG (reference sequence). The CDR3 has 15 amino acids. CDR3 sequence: CAWIGTGGGSETQYF. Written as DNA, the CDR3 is TGTGCCTGGATAGGGACAGGGGGTGGATCAGAGACCCAGTACTTC.

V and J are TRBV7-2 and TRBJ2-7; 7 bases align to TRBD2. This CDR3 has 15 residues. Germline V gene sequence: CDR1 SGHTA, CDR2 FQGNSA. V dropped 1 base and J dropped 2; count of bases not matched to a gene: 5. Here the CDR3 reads CASSLGAGNAYEQYF. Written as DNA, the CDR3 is TGTGCCAGCAGCTTAGGAGCGGGGAATGCCTACGAGCAGTACTTC.

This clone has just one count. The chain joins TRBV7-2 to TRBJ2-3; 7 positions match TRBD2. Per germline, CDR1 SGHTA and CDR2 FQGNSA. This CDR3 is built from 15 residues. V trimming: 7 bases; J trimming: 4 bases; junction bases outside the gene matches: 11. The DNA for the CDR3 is TGTGCCAGCACCATGTATGGCGGGAGATCAGATACGCAGTATTTT. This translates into CASTMYGGRSDTQYF.

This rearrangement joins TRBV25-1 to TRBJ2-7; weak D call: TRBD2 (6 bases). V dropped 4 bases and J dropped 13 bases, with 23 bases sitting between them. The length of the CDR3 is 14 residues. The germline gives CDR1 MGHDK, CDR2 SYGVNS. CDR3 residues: CASSVFSPPGERYF. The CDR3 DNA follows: TGTGCCAGCAGTGTCTTTTCCCCGCCGGGGGAGCGATACTTC.

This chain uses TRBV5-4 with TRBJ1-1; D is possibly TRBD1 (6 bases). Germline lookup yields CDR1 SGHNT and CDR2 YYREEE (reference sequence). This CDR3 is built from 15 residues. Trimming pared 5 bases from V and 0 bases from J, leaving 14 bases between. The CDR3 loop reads CASSQRDKLNTEAFF. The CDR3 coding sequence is TGTGCCAGCAGTCAGCGGGACAAACTGAACACTGAAGCTTTCTTT.

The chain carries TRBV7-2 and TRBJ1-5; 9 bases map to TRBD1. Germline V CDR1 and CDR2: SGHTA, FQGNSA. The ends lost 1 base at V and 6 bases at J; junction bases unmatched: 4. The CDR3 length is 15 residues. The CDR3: CASSLGWTGAQPQHF. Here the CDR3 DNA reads TGTGCCAGCAGCTTAGGTTGGACAGGGGCTCAGCCCCAGCATTTT.

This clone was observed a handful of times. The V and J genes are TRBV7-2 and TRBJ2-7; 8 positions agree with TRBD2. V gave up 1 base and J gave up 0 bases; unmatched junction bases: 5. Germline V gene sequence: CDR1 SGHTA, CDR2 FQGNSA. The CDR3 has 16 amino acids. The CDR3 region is CASSLVAGGYSYEQYF. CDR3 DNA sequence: TGTGCCAGCAGCTTAGTGGCGGGAGGCTACTCCTACGAGCAGTACTTC.

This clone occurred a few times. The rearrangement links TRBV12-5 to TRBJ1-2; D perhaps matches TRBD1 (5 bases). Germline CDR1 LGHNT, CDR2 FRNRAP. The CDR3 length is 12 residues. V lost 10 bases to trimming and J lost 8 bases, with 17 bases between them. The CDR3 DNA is TGTGCTATAAGGGCGGGGGGGGAAGGCTACACCTTC. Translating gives CAIRAGGEGYTF.

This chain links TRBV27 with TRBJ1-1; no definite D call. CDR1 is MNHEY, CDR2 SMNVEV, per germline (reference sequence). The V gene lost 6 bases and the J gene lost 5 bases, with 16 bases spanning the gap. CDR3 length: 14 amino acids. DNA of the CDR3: TGTGCCAGCAGGCTTACGGCAGAGCGAACTGAAGCTTTCTTT. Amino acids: CASRLTAERTEAFF.

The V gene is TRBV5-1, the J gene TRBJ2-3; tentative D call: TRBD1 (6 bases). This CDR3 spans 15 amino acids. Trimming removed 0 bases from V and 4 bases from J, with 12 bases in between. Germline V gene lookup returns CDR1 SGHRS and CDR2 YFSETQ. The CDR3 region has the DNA TGCGCCAGCAGCTTGGGAGGGGGTCAGGCAGATACGCAGTATTTT. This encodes CASSLGGGQADTQYF.

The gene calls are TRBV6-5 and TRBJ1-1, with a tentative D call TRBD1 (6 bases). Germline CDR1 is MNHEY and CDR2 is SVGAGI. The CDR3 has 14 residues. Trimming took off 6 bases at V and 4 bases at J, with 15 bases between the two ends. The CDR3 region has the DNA TGTGCCAGCAGGCCTCCGTCAGGGGCCACTGAAGCTTTCTTT. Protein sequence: CASRPPSGATEAFF.

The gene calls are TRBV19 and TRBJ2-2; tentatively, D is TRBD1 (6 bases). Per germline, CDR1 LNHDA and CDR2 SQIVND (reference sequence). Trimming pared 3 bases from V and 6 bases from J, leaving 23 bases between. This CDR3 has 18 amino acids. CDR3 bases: TGTGCCAGTAGTATCGGGGTAGGGCGGAAAGGGGGACCCGGGGAGCTGTTTTTT. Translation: CASSIGVGRKGGPGELFF.

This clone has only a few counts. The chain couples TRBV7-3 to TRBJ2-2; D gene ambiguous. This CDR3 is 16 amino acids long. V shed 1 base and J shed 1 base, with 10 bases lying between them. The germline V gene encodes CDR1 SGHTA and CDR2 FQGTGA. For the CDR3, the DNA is TGTGCCAGCAGCTTAAGGGCAAACGGGAACACCGGGGAGCTGTTTTTT. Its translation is CASSLRANGNTGELFF.

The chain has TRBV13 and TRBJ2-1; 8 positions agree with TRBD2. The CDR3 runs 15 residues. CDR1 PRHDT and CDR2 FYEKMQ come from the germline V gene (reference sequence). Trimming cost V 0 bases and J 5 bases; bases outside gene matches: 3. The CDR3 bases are TGTGCCAGCAGCTTAGGGATGGGACTAGACAATGAGCAGTTCTTC. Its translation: CASSLGMGLDNEQFF.

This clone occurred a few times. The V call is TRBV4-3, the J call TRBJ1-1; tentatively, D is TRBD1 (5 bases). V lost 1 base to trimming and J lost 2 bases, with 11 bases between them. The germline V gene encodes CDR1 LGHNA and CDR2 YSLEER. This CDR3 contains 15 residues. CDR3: CASSQGTGGNTEAFF. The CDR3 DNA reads TGCGCCAGCAGCCAAGGGACGGGGGGTAACACTGAAGCTTTCTTT.

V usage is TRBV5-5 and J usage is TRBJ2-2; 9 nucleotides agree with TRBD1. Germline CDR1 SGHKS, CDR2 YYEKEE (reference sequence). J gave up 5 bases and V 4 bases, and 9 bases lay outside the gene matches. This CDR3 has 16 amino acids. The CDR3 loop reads CASSGTGGTRTGELFF. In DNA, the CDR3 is TGTGCCAGCAGCGGCACAGGGGGCACTAGAACCGGGGAGCTGTTTTTT.

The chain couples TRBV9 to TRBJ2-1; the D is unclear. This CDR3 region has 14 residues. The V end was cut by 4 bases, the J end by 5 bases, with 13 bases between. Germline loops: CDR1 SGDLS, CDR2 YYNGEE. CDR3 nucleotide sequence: TGTGCCAGCAGCCCCCATATTAGTGACAATGAGCAGTTCTTC. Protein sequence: CASSPHISDNEQFF.

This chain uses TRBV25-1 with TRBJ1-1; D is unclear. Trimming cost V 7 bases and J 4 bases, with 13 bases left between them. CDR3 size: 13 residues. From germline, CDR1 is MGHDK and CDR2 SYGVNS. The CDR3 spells CASTLGTATEAFF. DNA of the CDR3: TGTGCCAGCACCCTGGGCACGGCCACTGAAGCTTTCTTT.

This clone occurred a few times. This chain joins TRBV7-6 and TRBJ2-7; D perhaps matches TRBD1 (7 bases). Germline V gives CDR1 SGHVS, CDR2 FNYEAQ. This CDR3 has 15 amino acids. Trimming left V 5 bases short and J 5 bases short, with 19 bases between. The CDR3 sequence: CASSISRQGGHEQYF. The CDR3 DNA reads TGTGCCAGCAGCATTAGTCGACAGGGAGGACACGAGCAGTACTTC.